The T cell receptor (beta chain) described here comes from a study of blood T cell repertoires in COVID-19. Authors' analysis steps: From reference gene primer amplification, estimates of nucleated cell counts were derived. Repertoires were generated with immunoSEQ multiplex PCR, while TCRdb's copy carries only in-frame clones and drops some. V, J and clone size were drawn from that table, and D and trimming were deduced from the DNA. The top ten clones hold approximately 1.2% of a sample with approximately 200,000 clones, around 85% of them seen once. Sequencing was performed on PBMCs or T cells enriched from blood (not recorded which). The TCR originated in a woman aged 40-49 years with acute COVID-19.

CDR3 sequence (DNA): TGTGCCAGCAGCATTGGACTAGGAGGTTACGAGCAGTACTTC. Translated, it gives CASSIGLGGYEQYF. V usage is TRBV7-2 and J usage is TRBJ2-7; TRBD2 matches 7 bases. The V gene end was trimmed by 5 bases and the J gene end by 4 bases; junction bases not matched to a gene: 8. The CDR3 runs to 14 residues. Germline loops: CDR1 SGHTA, CDR2 FQGNSA.